This TCR beta chain was sequenced in a study of blood T cell repertoires in COVID-19 (dated by TCRdb to the early 2020s). Regarding the research as a whole: Collaborator samples came from the United States, Italy and Spain and covered acute and convalescent phases of COVID-19. Subjects who had been exposed to COVID-19, were actively infected with it, or had recovered from it provided the deeply sampled blood TCRbeta repertoires that made up the dataset. A freely available public database, intended as a resource for researchers studying the immune response to SARS-CoV-2, is where the repertoires were released. The prospective study material was composed of cDNA or gDNA derived from T cells, B-cell-depleted T cells, or PBMCs. Where available, HLA class I and class II types were obtained from metadata supplied by the sample provider rather than from assay-based typing. Nearly every sample came with metadata listing a de-identified subject ID, COVID-19 status, age in years and sex. Samples were obtained from the ongoing ImmuneRACE study (first 160 participants) and from over a thousand subjects provided by 6 global collaborators. Beyond this particular receptor, the publication reports: The quantity of clinical and demographic metadata differed by source and by participant and was supplied without curation.

In Seattle, one collaborating source enrolled patients while the infection was active and tracked those patients longitudinally over the course of disease. Collaborating institutions collected whole blood in K2EDTA tubes following their own protocols. For TCRbeta analysis, collaborators shipped samples as frozen whole blood, isolated PBMCs, or DNA extracted from either of those sample types. In the case of this clone: No antigen is known for it. Base qualities are not at hand, and no much larger clone is one base apart.

The immunoSEQ Assay, a bias-controlled multiplex PCR, was used to amplify TCRbeta CDR3 regions from genomic DNA. On the study's bioinformatics: The number of nucleated cells in each sample was estimated by amplification of reference gene primers within the assay. To quantify the absolute abundance of each unique TCRbeta CDR3 rearrangement, sequence reads were collapsed and filtered. For each sample, productive Simpson clonality was calculated by taking the square root of Simpson's diversity index across productive rearrangements. TCRdb provides this immuneACCESS table in a form limited to in-frame rearrangements. Some clones are lacking; in checked studies, under half of them reflect an unresolved V gene, and why the rest are absent is not known. That table gives V, J and clone size, and the DNA gave D and trimming. For this sample the table gives roughly 150,000 clones, of which roughly 80% were detected only once. Of the sample, roughly 8.4% falls within the top ten clones.

Ends trimmed: V by 5 bases, J by 5 bases; bases unmatched to a gene: 8. CDR1 SGHVS and CDR2 FNYEAQ were looked up in the germline V gene. Taken from cysteine to phenylalanine, the CDR3 has 14 residues. Just the 42-base CDR3 DNA is kept, in frame starting at base 1. This TCR came from a woman over 75 with COVID-19, enrolled during active disease. The chain is assembled from TRBV7-6 and TRBJ2-5, and TRBD1 matches 7 of the central bases. The specimen sequenced was peripheral blood. The DNA sequence is given as TGTGCCAGCAGCGAAGGGGGCCAACGCGAGACCCAGTACTTC. This gives the protein CASSEGGQRETQYF.